This TCR beta chain appears in the sequencing data of a study of T cells in Graves' hyperthyroidism and ophthalmopathy. Whole-study context: At initial diagnosis, before any treatment had begun, peripheral blood was obtained. General observations from the study: Most thyroid-expanded clonotypes above 0.001 were also found in blood.

Lactation, pregnancy, other autoimmune disease or uncontrolled infection led to exclusion of patients. This clonotype was recorded many times. The antigen is undetermined. Amplification of TCR beta CDR3 regions used RNA as the template. Carried out on the TCR CDR3, a first-round RT-PCR used the HTBI primer set. A single record per CDR3 protein comes from TCRdb applying MiXCR to the multiplex PCR reads. Of some 300,000 distinct CDR3 sequences in the sample, 13% were seen once. The TCR sequence derives from a woman aged 30 to 39 with Graves' hyperthyroidism that later progressed to Graves' ophthalmopathy. Sequenced input: blood.

The CDR3 nucleotides read TGCGCCAGCAGCTTGGGGAGGGCCTATGACACAGATACGCAGTATTTT. It specifies CASSLGRAYDTDTQYF. The chain is built from TRBV5-1 and TRBJ2-3, with D tentatively TRBD2 (6 bases). The CDR3 consists of 16 residues. Trimming pared 0 bases from V and 2 bases from J, leaving 13 bases between. Looked up from germline, CDR1 is SGHRS and CDR2 is YFSETQ.